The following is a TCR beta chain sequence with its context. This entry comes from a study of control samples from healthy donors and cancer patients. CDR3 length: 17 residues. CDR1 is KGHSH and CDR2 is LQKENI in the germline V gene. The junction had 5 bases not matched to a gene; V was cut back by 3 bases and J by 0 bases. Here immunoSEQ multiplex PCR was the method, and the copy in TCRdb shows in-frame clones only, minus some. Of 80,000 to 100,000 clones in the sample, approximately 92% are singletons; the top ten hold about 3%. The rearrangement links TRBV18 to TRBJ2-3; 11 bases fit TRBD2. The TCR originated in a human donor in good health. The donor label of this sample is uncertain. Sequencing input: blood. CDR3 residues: CASSPLRLAGSTDTQYF. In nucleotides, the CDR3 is TGTGCCAGCTCACCGCTAAGACTAGCGGGGAGCACAGATACGCAGTATTTT.